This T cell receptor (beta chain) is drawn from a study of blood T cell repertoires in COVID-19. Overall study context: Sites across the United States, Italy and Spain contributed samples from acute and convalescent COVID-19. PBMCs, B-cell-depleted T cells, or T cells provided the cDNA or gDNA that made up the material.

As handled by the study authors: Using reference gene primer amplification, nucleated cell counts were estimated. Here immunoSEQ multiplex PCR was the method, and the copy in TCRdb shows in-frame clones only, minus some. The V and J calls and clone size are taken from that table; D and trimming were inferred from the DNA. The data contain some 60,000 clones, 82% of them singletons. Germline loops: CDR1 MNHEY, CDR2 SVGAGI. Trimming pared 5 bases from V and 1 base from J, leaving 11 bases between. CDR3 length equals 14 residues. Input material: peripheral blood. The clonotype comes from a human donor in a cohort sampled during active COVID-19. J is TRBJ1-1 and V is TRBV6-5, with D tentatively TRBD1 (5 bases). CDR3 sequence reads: CASSPRGQNTEAFF. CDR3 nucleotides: TGTGCCAGCAGTCCACGTGGACAGAACACTGAAGCTTTCTTT.